These 32 T cell receptor beta chains were sequenced from one sample in a study of CD4 T cell repertoires in COVID-19. The protocol was immunoSEQ multiplex PCR, while the TCRdb copy is restricted to in-frame clones and leaves out a portion. This sample has about 75,000 clones, with roughly four fifths found just once. The sample consisted of CD4+ T cells from peripheral blood, taken after recovery from COVID-19. Receptors were obtained from a human donor who had COVID-19.

This clone was found once. J is TRBJ2-2 and V is TRBV10-3; 9 nucleotides line up with TRBD2. Germline V lookup: CDR1 ENHRY, CDR2 SYGVKD. Germline trimming cut 5 bases from V and 1 base from J; bases unmatched to any gene: 5. This CDR3 is built from 16 residues. The DNA of the CDR3 is TGTGCCATCAGTTACCGTAGCGGGGGGAACACCGGGGAGCTGTTTTTT. Protein product: CAISYRSGGNTGELFF.

The rearrangement links TRBV6-5 to TRBJ1-6; tentative D call: TRBD1 (5 bases). Trimming removed 2 bases from V and 5 bases from J, with 10 bases in between. CDR3 length: 15 amino acids. Germline V gives CDR1 MNHEY, CDR2 SVGAGI. CDR3 bases: TGTGCCAGCAGTTACAGGGGCTTCAATAATTCACCCCTCCACTTT. Protein product: CASSYRGFNNSPLHF.

The chain carries TRBV2 and TRBJ1-1; no firm D call. CDR1 and CDR2 from the germline V gene are SNHLY and FYNNEI. The CDR3 covers 15 residues. V lost 0 bases and J lost 6, with 14 bases in between. The CDR3 coding sequence is TGTGCCAGCAGTGAAGCGCCGGTTTTGAGGGCTGAAGCTTTCTTT. Translation gives CASSEAPVLRAEAFF.

V gene TRBV19 combines with J gene TRBJ2-1; TRBD2 agrees at 14 bases. The germline V gene encodes CDR1 LNHDA and CDR2 SQIVND (reference sequence). This CDR3 has 19 residues. The junction had 16 bases not matched to a gene; V was cut back by 5 bases and J by 7 bases. CDR3 in DNA: TGTGCCAGTAGTTCACAGGGACTAGCGGGAGCGGGAATTAGGAATGAGCAGTTCTTC. Translating it yields CASSSQGLAGAGIRNEQFF. Filled out from reference TRBV19 and TRBJ2-1, the complete variable domain reads DGGITQSPKYLFRKEGQNVTLSCEQNLNHDAMYWYRQDPGQGLRLIYYSQIVNDFQKGDIAEGYSVSREKKESFPLTVTSAQKNPTAFYLCASSSQGLAGAGIRNEQFFGPGTRLTVL.

The chain employs TRBV30 and TRBJ2-1; weak D call: TRBD1 (6 bases). CDR1 and CDR2 from the germline V gene are GTSNPN and SVGIG (reference sequence). Deletions cut 3 bases from V and 9 bases from J, with 12 bases between. The CDR3 sequence is 12 residues long. CDR3 sequence (DNA): TGTGCCTGGAGCCCCTCCAGGGGTGAGCAGTTCTTC. Translated: CAWSPSRGEQFF.

The chain carries TRBV2 and TRBJ2-6; maybe TRBD1 (6 bases). V was cut by 4 bases and J by 4 bases, with 11 bases left in between. CDR1 SNHLY and CDR2 FYNNEI come from the germline V gene. The CDR3 totals 15 residues. The CDR3 region has the DNA TGTGCCAGCAGTGTAAGACAGGCGGGGGCCAACGTCCTGACTTTC. Encoded protein: CASSVRQAGANVLTF.

The CDR3 region is CASSLLGRAGGRDEQFF. DNA of the CDR3: TGTGCCAGCAGTTTATTAGGTCGAGCGGGAGGTAGGGATGAGCAGTTCTTC. V and J are TRBV28 and TRBJ2-1; 9 positions agree with TRBD2. The germline CDR1 and CDR2 sequences are MDHEN and SYDVKM. The junction had 12 bases not matched to a gene; V was cut back by 1 base and J by 8 bases. There are 17 residues in the CDR3.

The chain employs TRBV10-3 and TRBJ2-7; the D call may be TRBD1 or TRBD2 (5 bases each). Germline V CDR1 and CDR2: ENHRY, SYGVKD. The CDR3 extends over 14 amino acids. V was cut by 4 bases and J by 2 bases, with 12 bases left in between. In nucleotides, the CDR3 is TGTGCCATCAGTGGAGGGACGGACCCCTACGAGCAGTACTTC. Translating gives CAISGGTDPYEQYF.

The genes are TRBV5-4 and TRBJ2-5, with a weak D call TRBD1 (6 bases). Trimming left V 3 bases short and J 2 bases short, with 8 bases between. The germline V gene has CDR1 SGHNT and CDR2 YYREEE (reference sequence). CDR3 length: 13 amino acids. Here the CDR3 reads CASSWGRQETQYF. CDR3 DNA: TGTGCCAGCAGCTGGGGGCGACAAGAGACCCAGTACTTC.

The V gene is TRBV7-8, the J gene TRBJ2-1; D is possibly TRBD2 (5 bases). The CDR3 extends over 13 amino acids. From germline, CDR1 is SGHVS and CDR2 FQNEAQ. The CDR3 DNA is TGTGCTGTCGGAGGAACGTTCTCGAATGAGCAGTTCTTC. It is translated as CAVGGTFSNEQFF.

This chain uses TRBV5-1 with TRBJ1-2, with a possible D match to TRBD1 (6 bases). Germline V gene lookup returns CDR1 SGHRS and CDR2 YFSETQ. The CDR3 has 12 amino acids. V shed 0 bases and J shed 8 bases, with 8 bases lying between them. The DNA of the CDR3 is TGCGCCAGCAGCTTGGATCAGGGGGGCTACACCTTC. Encoded protein: CASSLDQGGYTF. The whole variable domain, filled in from reference TRBV5-1 and TRBJ1-2, reads KAGVTQTPRYLIKTRGQQVTLSCSPISGHRSVSWYQQTPGQGLQFLFEYFSETQRNKGNFPGRFSGRQFSNSRSEMNVSTLELGDSALYLCASSLDQGGYTFGSGTRLTVV.

The chain is built from TRBV6-1 and TRBJ2-2; 14 bases line up with TRBD2. This CDR3 region has 17 residues. Germline V gives CDR1 MNHNS, CDR2 SASEGT. V was pared by 4 bases and J by 5 bases, with 6 bases of the junction left unmatched. The CDR3 region has the DNA TGTGCCAGCAGTGGGACTAGCGGGGGGCGGAGGACCGGGGAGCTGTTTTTT. Translating it yields CASSGTSGGRRTGELFF.

On this clone: One junction end disagrees with the germline gene, perhaps due to a read error. V usage is TRBV6-1 and J usage is TRBJ1-6; D call uncertain. The CDR3 spans 15 residues. Germline CDR1 is MNHNS and CDR2 is SASEGT. The CDR3 bases are TGTGCCAGCAGGGAAGGGCAGACCTATAATTCACCCCTCCACTTT. Residues: CASREGQTYNSPLHF.

V and J are TRBV6-5 and TRBJ1-1; D unclear. The CDR3 covers 13 residues. V lost 8 bases and J 4 bases, leaving 14 bases between the germline ends. CDR1 is MNHEY and CDR2 is SVGAGI in the germline V gene. Written as DNA, the CDR3 is TGTGCCAGCGGGCGGGATTGGAGCACTGAAGCTTTCTTT. Residues: CASGRDWSTEAFF.

The chain recombines TRBV6-5 with TRBJ1-1; D remains unclear. Germline V lookup: CDR1 MNHEY, CDR2 SVGAGI. This CDR3 contains 16 residues. V was clipped by 0 bases and J by 1 base, with 12 bases between them. This chain's CDR3 is CASSYSPPGRNTEAFF. CDR3 DNA: TGTGCCAGCAGTTACTCCCCCCCGGGGAGGAACACTGAAGCTTTCTTT.

The chain carries TRBV19 and TRBJ1-5; no definite D call. CDR1 LNHDA and CDR2 SQIVND come from the germline V gene (reference sequence). This CDR3 contains 13 residues. Deletions cut 6 bases from V and 0 bases from J, with 6 bases between. CDR3 in amino acids: CASRTDSNQPQHF. CDR3 bases: TGTGCCAGTAGGACGGATAGCAATCAGCCCCAGCATTTT.

The V call is TRBV28, the J call TRBJ1-2; 10 bases agree with TRBD1. The CDR3 length is 18 residues. J lost 4 bases, V lost 6 bases, and 17 bases had no gene match. Germline V gene lookup returns CDR1 MDHEN and CDR2 SYDVKM. The CDR3 region has the DNA TGTGCCAGCAGGACGACCGGGACAGGGGCAGCAATTGGCTATGGCTACACCTTC. Amino acid sequence: CASRTTGTGAAIGYGYTF.

This rearrangement joins TRBV18 to TRBJ2-5, with 8 bases aligning to TRBD1. CDR3 size: 15 residues. Germline V gene lookup returns CDR1 KGHSH and CDR2 LQKENI. The V segment lost 1 base and the J segment 1 base; nucleotides outside the gene matches: 2. The CDR3 DNA sequence: TGTGCCAGCTCACCACTGGGACAGGCCCAAGAGACCCAGTACTTC. As protein: CASSPLGQAQETQYF.

J is TRBJ2-1 and V is TRBV7-2, with D unclear. Trimming took off 1 base at V and 2 bases at J, with 6 bases between the two ends. Germline V gene sequence: CDR1 SGHTA, CDR2 FQGNSA. CDR3 length: 14 residues. CDR3 in DNA: TGTGCCAGCAGCTTAGGACTGACCTACAATGAGCAGTTCTTC. Amino acids: CASSLGLTYNEQFF.

The rearrangement links TRBV5-1 to TRBJ1-1, with D unclear. CDR3 length: 15 residues. Trimming took 2 bases from V and 5 from J, leaving 16 bases between them. Germline V gene lookup returns CDR1 SGHRS and CDR2 YFSETQ. CDR3 loop: CASSLQTTRQTEAFF. As DNA, the CDR3 is TGCGCCAGCAGCTTACAGACGACTAGGCAGACTGAAGCTTTCTTT.

The V and J genes are TRBV6-1 and TRBJ1-4; D unresolved. The V and J ends lost 1 base and 6 bases respectively, with 15 bases between them. The CDR3 loop spans 16 amino acids. Germline V gene data show CDR1 as MNHNS and CDR2 as SASEGT. As DNA, the CDR3 is TGTGCCAGCAGTGAAGGGCCGCAGGCTAGCTATGAAAAACTGTTTTTT. This translates into CASSEGPQASYEKLFF.

This clone showed up just a few times. The genes are TRBV19 and TRBJ1-2; D not certain. V was cut by 1 base and J by 8 bases, with 14 bases left in between. Per the germline V gene, CDR1 is LNHDA and CDR2 is SQIVND (reference sequence). This CDR3 has 14 residues. CDR3: CASSIAAGMRGYTF. Here the CDR3 DNA reads TGTGCCAGTAGTATAGCCGCGGGAATGAGGGGCTACACCTTC.

The chain employs TRBV30 and TRBJ1-1; D is perhaps TRBD1 (5 bases). Trimming removed 3 bases from V and 3 bases from J, with 14 bases in between. Germline CDR1 is GTSNPN and CDR2 is SVGIG (reference sequence). This CDR3 is built from 14 residues. For the CDR3, the DNA is TGTGCCTGGAGAAAAGGGGAGGAGGACACTGAAGCTTTCTTT. Translation: CAWRKGEEDTEAFF.

The chain carries TRBV7-2 and TRBJ2-5; weak D call: TRBD2 (6 bases). CDR1 and CDR2 from the germline V gene are SGHTA and FQGNSA. CDR3 length: 15 amino acids. V gave up 5 bases and J gave up 4 bases, with 17 bases separating them. CDR3 in amino acids: CASSPPAGRGETQYF. The CDR3 nucleotides are TGTGCCAGCAGCCCCCCTGCGGGAAGGGGAGAGACCCAGTACTTC.

The J gene is TRBJ1-2, the V gene TRBV5-1; D remains unclear. Germline CDR1 is SGHRS and CDR2 is YFSETQ. This CDR3 contains 13 residues. V lost 0 bases to trimming and J lost 8 bases, with 11 bases between them. This CDR3 is CASSLDTLGGYTF. The CDR3 DNA is TGCGCCAGCAGCTTGGACACCCTGGGAGGCTACACCTTC. The variable domain in full, completed from reference TRBV5-1 and TRBJ1-2, reads KAGVTQTPRYLIKTRGQQVTLSCSPISGHRSVSWYQQTPGQGLQFLFEYFSETQRNKGNFPGRFSGRQFSNSRSEMNVSTLELGDSALYLCASSLDTLGGYTFGSGTRLTVV.

The chain joins TRBV20-1 to TRBJ2-7; no clear D. This CDR3 is 14 amino acids long. Germline CDR1 and CDR2: DFQATT and SNEGSKA (reference sequence). V was shortened by 3 bases and J by 5 bases, with 17 bases between the two germline ends. Here the CDR3 DNA reads TGCAGTGCTAGTCTCCCCGTACCACCCAACGAGCAGTACTTC. This codes for CSASLPVPPNEQYF.

This sequence joins TRBV11-2 and TRBJ2-2; D is possibly TRBD1 or TRBD2 (5 bases each). Looked up from germline, CDR1 is SGHAT and CDR2 is FQNNGV. The length of the CDR3 is 16 residues. With 5 bases removed from V and 2 bases from J, the gap between germline ends came to 15 bases. CDR3 DNA: TGTGCCAGCAGCATACTGGGGACGGTCAACACCGGGGAGCTGTTTTTT. It yields the protein CASSILGTVNTGELFF.

The DNA of the CDR3 is TGTGCCAGCAGTGAACGGAGCGCGGGGGTCTATGGCTACACCTTC. It specifies CASSERSAGVYGYTF. The rearrangement uses TRBV6-1 and TRBJ1-2; D might be TRBD1 (5 bases). CDR3 size: 15 residues. In germline, CDR1 is MNHNS, CDR2 SASEGT. Trimming took off 2 bases at V and 4 bases at J, with 14 bases between the two ends.

V gene TRBV6-5 combines with J gene TRBJ2-7, with 7 bases fitting TRBD1. Germline values: CDR1 MNHEY, CDR2 SVGAGI. There are 14 residues in the CDR3. The ends lost 11 bases at V and 2 bases at J; junction bases unmatched: 12. This CDR3 is CAGSRQGMTYEQYF. In DNA, the CDR3 is TGTGCCGGGTCACGACAGGGAATGACCTACGAGCAGTACTTC.

This sequence joins TRBV4-1 and TRBJ2-1; D unresolved. V lost 1 base to trimming and J lost 0 bases, with 16 bases between them. Germline CDR1 reads MGHRA; CDR2 reads YSYEKL. The CDR3 is 18 residues long. The CDR3 DNA follows: TGCGCCAGCAGCCAAGGTAAGATCAGACCCAGCTCCTACAATGAGCAGTTCTTC. Protein sequence: CASSQGKIRPSSYNEQFF.

V and J are TRBV9 and TRBJ1-3; 8 bases align to TRBD1. Germline-derived CDR1 and CDR2 are SGDLS and YYNGEE. This CDR3 is 14 amino acids long. V lost 3 bases and J lost 2; bases outside the gene matches: 1. CDR3 in amino acids: CASSGTGTGNTIYF. CDR3 in DNA: TGTGCCAGCAGCGGGACAGGGACTGGAAACACCATATATTTT.

V is TRBV10-3 and J is TRBJ1-4; D is ambiguous. Looked up from germline, CDR1 is ENHRY and CDR2 is SYGVKD. Trimming removed 0 bases from V and 6 bases from J, with 5 bases in between. This CDR3 region has 13 residues. CDR3 loop: CAISESIDEKLFF. CDR3 in DNA: TGTGCCATCAGTGAGTCGATCGATGAAAAACTGTTTTTT.